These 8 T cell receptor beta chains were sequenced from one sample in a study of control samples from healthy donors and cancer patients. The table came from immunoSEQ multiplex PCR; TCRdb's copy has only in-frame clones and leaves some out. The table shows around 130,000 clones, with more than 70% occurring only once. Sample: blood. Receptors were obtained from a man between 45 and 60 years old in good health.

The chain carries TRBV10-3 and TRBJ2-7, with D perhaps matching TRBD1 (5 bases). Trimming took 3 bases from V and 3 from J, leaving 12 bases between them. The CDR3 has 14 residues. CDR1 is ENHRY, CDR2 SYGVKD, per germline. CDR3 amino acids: CAISEPGQGYEQYF. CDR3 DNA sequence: TGTGCCATCAGTGAACCCGGCCAGGGCTACGAGCAGTACTTC.

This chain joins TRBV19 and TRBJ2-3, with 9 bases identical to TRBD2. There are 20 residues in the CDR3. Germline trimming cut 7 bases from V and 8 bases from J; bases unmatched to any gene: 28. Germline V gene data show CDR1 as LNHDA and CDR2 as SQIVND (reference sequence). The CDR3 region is CASTGDQGGIASGVGTTQYF. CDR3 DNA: TGTGCCAGTACGGGGGACCAAGGGGGGATCGCTAGCGGGGTCGGAACTACGCAGTATTTT.

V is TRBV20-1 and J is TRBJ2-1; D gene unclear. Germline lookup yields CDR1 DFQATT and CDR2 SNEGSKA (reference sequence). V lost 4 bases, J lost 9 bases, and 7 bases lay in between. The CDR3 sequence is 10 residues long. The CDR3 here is CSAIVIEQFF. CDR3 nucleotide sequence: TGCAGTGCTATTGTAATTGAGCAGTTCTTC.

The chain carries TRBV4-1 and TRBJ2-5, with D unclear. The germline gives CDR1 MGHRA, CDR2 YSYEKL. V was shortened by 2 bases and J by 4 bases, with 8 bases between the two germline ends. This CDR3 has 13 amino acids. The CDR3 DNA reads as TGCGCCAGCAGCCAATGGTCCGGAGAGACCCAGTACTTC. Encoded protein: CASSQWSGETQYF.

The CDR3 loop is CASSSPGLAGGTYEQYF. CDR3 in DNA: TGTGCCAGCAGCTCACCGGGACTAGCGGGGGGCACCTACGAGCAGTACTTC. The V call is TRBV7-6, the J call TRBJ2-7; 15 bases are a match to TRBD2. CDR3 length: 17 residues. The V gene end was trimmed by 4 bases and the J gene end by 2 bases; junction bases not matched to a gene: 6. Germline-derived CDR1 and CDR2 are SGHVS and FNYEAQ.

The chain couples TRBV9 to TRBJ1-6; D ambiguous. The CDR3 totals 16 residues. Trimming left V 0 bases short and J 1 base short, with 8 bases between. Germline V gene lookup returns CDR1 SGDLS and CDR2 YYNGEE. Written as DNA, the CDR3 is TGTGCCAGCAGCGTAGCTGGGATTTCCTATAATTCACCCCTCCACTTT. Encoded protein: CASSVAGISYNSPLHF.

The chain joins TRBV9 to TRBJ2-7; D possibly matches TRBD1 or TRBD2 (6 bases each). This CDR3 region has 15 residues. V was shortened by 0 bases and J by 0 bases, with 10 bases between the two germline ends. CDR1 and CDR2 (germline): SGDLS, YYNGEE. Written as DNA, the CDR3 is TGTGCCAGCAGCGTAGAAGGGGGGAACTCCTACGAGCAGTACTTC. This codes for CASSVEGGNSYEQYF.

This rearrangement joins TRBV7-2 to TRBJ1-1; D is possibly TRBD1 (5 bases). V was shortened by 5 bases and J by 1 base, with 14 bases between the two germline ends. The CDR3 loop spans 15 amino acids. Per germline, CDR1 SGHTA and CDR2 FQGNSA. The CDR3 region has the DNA TGTGCCAGCAGCCCTTCGGGGGTTGGGAACACTGAAGCTTTCTTT. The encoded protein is CASSPSGVGNTEAFF.